This paragraph reports one T cell receptor (beta chain). Its antigen is unknown. J gave up 3 bases and V 0 bases, and 13 bases lay outside the gene matches. CDR3 length: 18 amino acids. Germline lookup yields CDR1 SGHRS and CDR2 YFSETQ. The sample originates from a study of CD8+ T cells in alopecia areata. Study-wide context: Treated patients were given oral tofacitinib, which was dosed at 5 to 10 mg twice daily. Treatment ran 6 to 18 months, with 6 months of follow-up afterward.

Study-level findings and limits: Higher clonality was seen in lesional scalp than in normal scalp, especially in alopecia totalis/universalis.

Extracted from the samples, RNA was reverse transcribed into cDNA to serve as the sequencing template. The method was immunoSEQ multiplex PCR; TCRdb's version includes in-frame clones alone and lacks a portion of them. The data show tens of thousands of clones, 55% to 65% seen once. The source is a human donor with alopecia areata. The chain joins TRBV5-1 to TRBJ2-7; TRBD2 matches 9 bases. Sequenced here: CD8+ T cells sorted from blood, sampled at week 0. CDR3 in DNA: TGCGCCAGCAGCTTGGGTCCAGGAGAGAAACTAGCGGGCTACGAGCAGTACTTC. Translating it yields CASSLGPGEKLAGYEQYF.